A single sample gave rise to the 30 T cell receptor beta chains below, sequenced in a study of T cells in Graves' hyperthyroidism and ophthalmopathy. The source material, RNA transcripts, was used to amplify TCR beta CDR3 regions. The HTBI set primed first-round TCR CDR3 RT-PCR. TCRdb independently ran MiXCR on the multiplex PCR reads; one entry per CDR3 protein. Among 40,000 to 60,000 distinct CDR3 sequences, 54% were seen once, and the ten largest hold about 35%. The specimen was peripheral blood or thyroid tissue (not recorded which). The receptors shown here come from a man aged 18 to 35 with Graves' hyperthyroidism.

This chain links TRBV3-1 with TRBJ2-5; TRBD2 matches 8 bases. V trimming: 1 base; J trimming: 2 bases; junction bases outside the gene matches: 12. The germline V gene has CDR1 LGHDT and CDR2 YNNKEL (reference sequence). The CDR3 runs to 18 residues. In DNA form, the CDR3 reads TGTGCCAGCAGCCAAGCCATACCCGGGACTAGAACACAAGAGACCCAGTACTTC. This gives the protein CASSQAIPGTRTQETQYF.

The CDR3 is CASSLVSGYEQYF. CDR3 sequence (DNA): TGTGCCAGCAGCTTAGTATCTGGGTACGAGCAGTACTTC. The chain employs TRBV7-9 and TRBJ2-7, with D unresolved. V was shortened by 1 base and J by 4 bases, with 8 bases between the two germline ends. The germline V gene has CDR1 SEHNR and CDR2 FQNEAQ (reference sequence). The CDR3 has 13 amino acids.

This clonotype was seen at least ten times. The CDR3 is CASSSPNRGRSGGYTF. The CDR3 nucleotides read TGTGCCAGCAGCTCACCAAACAGGGGCCGATCCGGCGGCTACACCTTC. The J gene is TRBJ1-2, the V gene TRBV7-9; 7 nucleotides align to TRBD1. V shed 4 bases and J 8 bases; nucleotides not matched to a gene: 16. The CDR3 runs 16 residues. From germline, CDR1 is SEHNR and CDR2 FQNEAQ (reference sequence).

The chain carries TRBV24-1 and TRBJ2-7; no reliable D call. With 4 bases removed from V and 3 bases from J, the gap between germline ends came to 3 bases. Germline-derived CDR1 and CDR2 are KGHDR and SFDVKD. The CDR3 contains 11 residues. The CDR3 reads CATSDHYEQYF. The DNA for the CDR3 is TGTGCCACCAGTGACCACTACGAGCAGTACTTC.

The chain is built from TRBV2 and TRBJ2-5, with 7 nucleotides matching TRBD1. The germline V gene has CDR1 SNHLY and CDR2 FYNNEI. With 7 bases clipped from V and 5 bases from J, the junction kept 10 bases outside the gene matches. The CDR3 extends over 14 amino acids. CDR3 in amino acids: CASTLVGGQETQYF. DNA of the CDR3: TGTGCCAGCACTCTAGTAGGGGGACAGGAGACCCAGTACTTC.

This chain links TRBV7-9 with TRBJ2-2, with a possible D match to TRBD2 (5 bases). Germline loops: CDR1 SEHNR, CDR2 FQNEAQ (reference sequence). CDR3 length: 14 residues. V lost 3 bases and J 6 bases, leaving 11 bases between the germline ends. CDR3 sequence (DNA): TGTGCCAGCAGCTTGGCCACTAGATCCGGGGAGCTGTTTTTT. It codes for CASSLATRSGELFF.

This clonotype was seen at least ten times. This chain uses TRBV7-9 with TRBJ2-5; the D gene is possibly TRBD1 (5 bases). Looked up from germline, CDR1 is SEHNR and CDR2 is FQNEAQ (reference sequence). With 5 bases removed from V and 1 base from J, the gap between germline ends came to 17 bases. This CDR3 has 16 residues. CDR3 nucleotide sequence: TGTGCCAGCAGCCGGCAAATAACAGGCCTCCAAGAGACCCAGTACTTC. Translation: CASSRQITGLQETQYF. Using reference TRBV7-9 and TRBJ2-5 for the parts outside the CDR3, the full variable domain is DTGVSQNPRHKITKRGQNVTFRCDPISEHNRLYWYRQTLGQGPEFLTYFQNEAQLEKSRLLSDRFSAERPKGSFSTLEIQRTEQGDSAMYLCASSRQITGLQETQYFGPGTRLLVL.

Of note for this clonotype: Sequence at one end of the junction differs from germline and may be a read error. The chain recombines TRBV12-3 or TRBV12-4 with TRBJ1-1, with TRBD1 as a possible D gene (6 bases). The CDR3 length is 14 residues. In DNA form, the CDR3 reads TGTGCCAGCAGTTTTACAGGGATGGACACTGAGGCTTCCTTT. It codes for CASSFTGMDTEASF.

This clonotype was detected many times. This chain joins TRBV7-2 and TRBJ1-2; the D gene is possibly TRBD1 (5 bases). The ends were cut back, 5 bases at V and 4 bases at J, with 14 bases in the middle. This CDR3 comprises 14 residues. Germline V gene sequence: CDR1 SGHTA, CDR2 FQGNSA. The CDR3 nucleotides are TGTGCCAGCAGCCTTGGGCGGGGACCCTATGGCTACACCTTC. This encodes CASSLGRGPYGYTF.

A single count supports this clonotype. This chain connects TRBV29-1 to TRBJ1-1; a possible D gene is TRBD1 (5 bases). Trimming cost V 4 bases and J 1 base, with 10 bases left between them. The CDR3 contains 13 residues. Looked up from germline, CDR1 is SQVTM and CDR2 is ANQGSEA. CDR3 sequence (DNA): TGCAGCGTTGCCCAGGGTACGAACACTGAAGCTTTCTTT. This translates into CSVAQGTNTEAFF.

This chain links TRBV7-3 with TRBJ1-1; D is possibly TRBD1 (5 bases). CDR1 and CDR2 from the germline V gene are SGHTA and FQGTGA. Between the trimmed V and J ends, which lost 5 bases and 5 bases, there was a span of 15 bases. The CDR3 extends over 14 amino acids. CDR3 DNA: TGTGCCAGCAGCCCCGACGTAGGGGCGACTGAAGCTTTCTTT. Amino acids: CASSPDVGATEAFF.

V gene TRBV12-3 or TRBV12-4 combines with J gene TRBJ2-7; 9 bases are shared with TRBD2. The CDR3 consists of 13 residues. With 6 bases clipped from V and 6 bases from J, the junction kept 6 bases outside the gene matches. The CDR3 DNA is TGTGCCAGCAGCCGTAGCGGGAGTTTCGAGCAGTACTTC. Amino acid sequence: CASSRSGSFEQYF.

At least ten counts were recorded for this clonotype. One end of the junction varies from germline; a read error may be responsible. V usage is TRBV12-3 or TRBV12-4 and J usage is TRBJ1-4, with 9 bases lining up with TRBD1. The CDR3 has 14 residues. The chain's CDR3 is CASSFVTGGERLFF. CDR3 sequence (DNA): TGTGCCAGCAGTTTTGTGACAGGGGGTGAAAGACTGTTTTTT.

The chain combines TRBV2 with TRBJ1-2; 8 bases line up with TRBD1. The CDR3 sequence is 15 residues long. Trimming at V came to 6 bases and at J to 2 bases, leaving 8 bases not matched to a gene. Germline CDR1 is SNHLY and CDR2 is FYNNEI. In DNA form, the CDR3 reads TGTGCCAGCAGCGCTAGGGGACAGGAGAACTATGGCTACACCTTC. Translation gives CASSARGQENYGYTF. The full variable domain, in which reference TRBV2 and TRBJ1-2 provide the parts outside the CDR3, is EPEVTQTPSHQVTQMGQEVILRCVPISNHLYFYWYRQILGQKVEFLVSFYNNEISEKSEIFDDQFSVERPDGSNFTLKIRSTKLEDSAMYFCASSARGQENYGYTFGSGTRLTVV.

The table lists this clonotype with many counts. The chain has TRBV6-1 and TRBJ2-3; D gene uncertain. Trimming left V 7 bases short and J 2 bases short, with 13 bases between. The length of the CDR3 is 14 residues. The germline gives CDR1 MNHNS, CDR2 SASEGT. The DNA for the CDR3 is TGTGCCAGCATTCAGCGTGCGGTCACAGATACGCAGTATTTT. This codes for CASIQRAVTDTQYF.

This clonotype was detected a few times. This rearrangement joins TRBV27 to TRBJ2-3; D could derive from TRBD1 or TRBD2 (6 bases each). The CDR3 has 14 residues. V was trimmed by 5 bases and J by 1 base, leaving 10 bases between them. CDR1 and CDR2 from the germline V gene are MNHEY and SMNVEV (reference sequence). CDR3 nucleotide sequence: TGTGCCAGCAGTCGGGGGCTACGCACAGATACGCAGTATTTT. Translated: CASSRGLRTDTQYF.

The chain is built from TRBV9 and TRBJ1-5; 7 positions agree with TRBD1. This CDR3 is 14 amino acids long. V lost 5 bases, J lost 4 bases, and 6 bases stayed unmatched. CDR1 SGDLS and CDR2 YYNGEE come from the germline V gene. CDR3: CASSFGTVNQPQHF. CDR3 DNA sequence: TGTGCCAGCAGTTTTGGGACAGTTAATCAGCCCCAGCATTTT.

By its share, this clonotype is medium-sized (0.01 to 0.1%). The chain employs TRBV20-1 and TRBJ1-4, with D unclear. From germline, CDR1 is DFQATT and CDR2 SNEGSKA (reference sequence). The V end lost 7 bases, the J end lost 1 base, and 4 bases lay between the germline ends. This CDR3 is built from 11 residues. The DNA for the CDR3 is TGCAGTGAGCGAACTAATGAAAAACTGTTTTTT. Translation gives CSERTNEKLFF.

In its sample, this clonotype ranks as medium-sized. This sequence joins TRBV10-3 and TRBJ1-5; tentative D call: TRBD1 (6 bases). Germline V gene data show CDR1 as ENHRY and CDR2 as SYGVKD. Trimming took 6 bases from V and 3 from J, leaving 15 bases between them. This CDR3 contains 15 residues. DNA of the CDR3: TGTGCCATCAGCCTCACAGGGACTGCCAATCAGCCCCAGCATTTT. It yields the protein CAISLTGTANQPQHF.

The V and J genes are TRBV29-1 and TRBJ1-2, with TRBD1 identical over 8 bases. The length of the CDR3 is 12 residues. Per the germline V gene, CDR1 is SQVTM and CDR2 is ANQGSEA. J gave up 7 bases and V 1 base, and 2 bases lay outside the gene matches. The CDR3: CSVEAGGGGYTF. DNA for the CDR3: TGCAGCGTTGAAGCAGGGGGCGGTGGCTACACCTTC.

The chain carries TRBV19 and TRBJ2-7, with TRBD2 matching 14 bases. The germline CDR1 and CDR2 sequences are LNHDA and SQIVND (reference sequence). This CDR3 is 15 amino acids long. V lost 6 bases and J lost 7; bases outside the gene matches: 8. The CDR3: CASRTGTSGSSEQYF. The CDR3 nucleotides are TGTGCCAGTAGAACCGGGACTAGCGGGAGTAGTGAGCAGTACTTC.

Only a few counts were recorded for this clonotype. The chain links TRBV7-6 to TRBJ2-1; 10 nucleotides agree with TRBD2. Germline V gene sequence: CDR1 SGHVS, CDR2 FNYEAQ. The ends lost 1 base at V and 1 base at J; junction bases unmatched: 10. The CDR3 covers 19 residues. DNA for the CDR3: TGTGCCAGCAGCTTAGTAGGTCCTAGCGGGAGCGGGTCCTACAATGAGCAGTTCTTC. The encoded protein is CASSLVGPSGSGSYNEQFF.

As for this clonotype: The CDR3 end shows no conserved phenylalanine or tryptophan, and so a read error is likely. This chain connects TRBV29-1 to TRBJ1-4; D gene ambiguous. The CDR3 has 12 amino acids. With 3 bases removed from V and 6 bases from J, the gap between germline ends came to 8 bases. Germline assignment: CDR1 SQVTM and CDR2 ANQGSEA. The CDR3 region is CSVERTDEKLFL. DNA of the CDR3: TGCAGCGTTGAGAGGACGGATGAAAAACTGTTTCTT.

This clonotype was seen a handful of times. The chain joins TRBV6-5 to TRBJ1-2; D may be TRBD1 (6 bases). CDR3 length: 16 amino acids. The ends were cut back, 1 base at V and 0 bases at J, with 12 bases in the middle. Germline assignment: CDR1 MNHEY and CDR2 SVGAGI. The CDR3 DNA follows: TGTGCCAGCAGTTACTTCGGGGGGACATCTAACTATGGCTACACCTTC. Its translation is CASSYFGGTSNYGYTF.

V and J are TRBV10-3 and TRBJ1-2; possible D gene TRBD1, 6 bases. CDR1 is ENHRY, CDR2 SYGVKD, per germline. The CDR3 runs to 15 residues. V was clipped by 10 bases and J by 6 bases, with 24 bases between them. The CDR3 bases are TGTGCCAGCAGCGAAACAGGGATATTCGCTGATGGCTACACCTTC. Protein sequence: CASSETGIFADGYTF.

The rearrangement uses TRBV7-9 and TRBJ2-5; D gene unclear. Trimming pared 8 bases from V and 3 bases from J, leaving 16 bases between. This CDR3 is 14 amino acids long. From germline, CDR1 is SEHNR and CDR2 FQNEAQ (reference sequence). The CDR3 bases are TGTGCCAGCCGAAGGGTAGGAGCAGAAGAGACCCAGTACTTC. This gives the protein CASRRVGAEETQYF.

As to this clonotype: This may come from a read error, since a much larger clone is one base off. This sequence joins TRBV10-2 and TRBJ1-1, with D maybe TRBD1 (6 bases). Trimming cost V 2 bases and J 0 bases, with 16 bases left between them. The CDR3 is 17 amino acids. Germline V lookup: CDR1 WSHSY, CDR2 SAAADI. CDR3 coding DNA: TGCGCCAGCAGTGAGGTCCCGGGACATAGAATGAACACTGAAGCTTTCTTT. Protein: CASSEVPGHRMNTEAFF.

With respect to this clonotype: A read error may account for a junction end that differs from germline. The chain employs TRBV20-1 and TRBJ2-5, with 12 bases that match TRBD2. This CDR3 comprises 15 residues. CDR1 and CDR2 (germline): DFQATT, SNEGSKA (reference sequence). The DNA for the CDR3 is TGCAGTGCCAGAGGACTAGCGGGGTTCGAAGAGACCCAGTACTTC. Translating gives CSARGLAGFEETQYF.

This chain links TRBV7-9 with TRBJ2-3, with 12 bases matching TRBD2. The DNA end favors TRBJ2-5, so the J call may be wrong. The germline V gene encodes CDR1 SEHNR and CDR2 FQNEAQ (reference sequence). This CDR3 region has 16 residues. The DNA for the CDR3 is TGTGCCAGCAGCTTTCTCCTAGCGGGGGGGAAAGAGACCCAGTACTTC. Its protein is CASSFLLAGGKETQYF.

This clonotype was detected only once. CDR3 amino acids: CASSLYDEAFF. DNA of the CDR3: TGTGCCAGCAGCTTATATGATGAGGCTTTCTTT. This chain connects TRBV7-9 to TRBJ1-1, with unresolved D. The V end was cut by 2 bases, the J end by 11 bases, with 9 bases between. Germline lookup yields CDR1 SEHNR and CDR2 FQNEAQ (reference sequence). The CDR3 is 11 residues long. Full variable domain (outside the CDR3, taken from reference TRBV7-9 and TRBJ1-1): DTGVSQNPRHKITKRGQNVTFRCDPISEHNRLYWYRQTLGQGPEFLTYFQNEAQLEKSRLLSDRFSAERPKGSFSTLEIQRTEQGDSAMYLCASSLYDEAFFGQGTRLTVV.